This TCR beta chain originates from a study of shared clonotypes between healthy human individuals. Study-wide points: An effect of sequencing depth on clonotype sharing among donors was expected.

A remark on this clone: Antigen: not known.

The CDR3 sequence is 15 residues long. Germline CDR1 reads GTSNPN; CDR2 reads SVGIG (reference sequence). V gave up 2 bases and J gave up 0 bases; unmatched junction bases: 5. Using immunoSEQ multiplex PCR, the repertoire was profiled, and TCRdb retains in-frame clones only, with some absent. In the table there are millions of clones, around 90% of which are singletons. The clonotype originates from a man aged 18 to 29 in good health. The sequencing sample was made of naive CD4+ T cells sorted from blood. Subset specified: CD45RA+ positively selected. The V and J genes are TRBV30 and TRBJ2-3; TRBD2 aligns across 7 bases. The CDR3 is CAWSMGGGSTDTQYF. The CDR3 DNA follows: TGTGCCTGGAGTATGGGCGGGGGTAGCACAGATACGCAGTATTTT. Using reference TRBV30 and TRBJ2-3 for the parts outside the CDR3, the full variable domain is SQTIHQWPATLVQPVGSPLSLECTVEGTSNPNLYWYRQAAGRGLQLLFYSVGIGQISSEVPQNLSASRPQDRQFILSSKKLLLSDSGFYLCAWSMGGGSTDTQYFGPGTRLTVL.